The 15 T cell receptor beta chains in this list originate from one sample, sequenced in a study of blood T cell repertoires in COVID-19. The data were produced by immunoSEQ multiplex PCR, yet TCRdb's version contains in-frame clones alone and is incomplete. The sample gives a few hundred thousand clones, 70% to 90% of which show up once; around 2.2% is in the top ten. Sequencing was done on a sample of PBMCs or T cells enriched from blood (not recorded which). The receptor set was obtained from a man younger than 45 who had recovered from COVID-19.

The chain carries TRBV18 and TRBJ2-2, with D uncertain. Germline loops: CDR1 KGHSH, CDR2 LQKENI. The CDR3 has 15 amino acids. V lost 1 base and J lost 0, with 6 bases in between. The CDR3 loop is CASSPRPANTGELFF. The CDR3, as DNA: TGTGCCAGCTCACCACGGCCAGCGAACACCGGGGAGCTGTTTTTT.

This chain joins TRBV4-3 and TRBJ1-6; D may be TRBD1 (5 bases). The V gene lost 0 bases and the J gene lost 8 bases, with 8 bases spanning the gap. Germline assignment: CDR1 LGHNA and CDR2 YSLEER. CDR3 length equals 14 residues. The CDR3 is CASSQESGDSPLHF. The CDR3, as DNA: TGCGCCAGCAGCCAAGAATCGGGGGATTCACCCCTCCACTTT.

Of note for this clone: The identical CDR3 is also encoded by other nucleotide sequences in the sample. The V call is TRBV9, the J call TRBJ1-2, with TRBD1 matching 7 bases. CDR1 and CDR2 (germline): SGDLS, YYNGEE. The trim removed 0 bases at V and 7 bases at J, leaving 3 bases unmatched. The CDR3 has 13 amino acids. The CDR3 sequence: CASSVAGGGGYTF. CDR3 in DNA: TGTGCCAGCAGCGTAGCAGGGGGAGGTGGCTACACCTTC.

This rearrangement joins TRBV6-5 to TRBJ1-2, with 7 bases fitting TRBD1. Germline V gives CDR1 MNHEY, CDR2 SVGAGI. J gave up 8 bases and V 7 bases, and 13 bases lay outside the gene matches. The CDR3 runs 14 residues. This chain's CDR3 is CASTGLRGRDGYTF. CDR3 nucleotide sequence: TGTGCCAGCACCGGGTTAAGGGGGCGAGACGGCTACACCTTC.

The rearrangement joins TRBV30 to TRBJ1-6; 7 positions match TRBD1. This CDR3 region has 12 residues. Looked up from germline, CDR1 is GTSNPN and CDR2 is SVGIG (reference sequence). V lost 5 bases and J lost 14; bases outside the gene matches: 9. The CDR3 DNA reads TGTGCCTGGGGTGACAGGGCCGGGGCCCTCCACTTT. Translating gives CAWGDRAGALHF.

This sequence joins TRBV19 and TRBJ1-1, with 12 bases aligning to TRBD1. The CDR3 spans 19 residues. Looked up from germline, CDR1 is LNHDA and CDR2 is SQIVND (reference sequence). V trimming: 6 bases; J trimming: 4 bases; junction bases outside the gene matches: 18. The CDR3 loop reads CASRYRDRGLLVTGTEAFF. CDR3 nucleotide sequence: TGTGCCAGTAGATACCGGGACAGGGGGCTTTTAGTGACGGGCACTGAAGCTTTCTTT. Full variable domain (missing parts from reference TRBV19 and TRBJ1-1): DGGITQSPKYLFRKEGQNVTLSCEQNLNHDAMYWYRQDPGQGLRLIYYSQIVNDFQKGDIAEGYSVSREKKESFPLTVTSAQKNPTAFYLCASRYRDRGLLVTGTEAFFGQGTRLTVV.

This chain uses TRBV5-8 with TRBJ2-7, with 9 bases identical to TRBD1. This CDR3 comprises 13 residues. The germline CDR1 and CDR2 sequences are SGHTS and YDEGEE. V trimming: 4 bases; J trimming: 2 bases; junction bases outside the gene matches: 1. CDR3 sequence reads: CASSRDRAYEQYF. The CDR3 DNA reads as TGTGCCAGCAGCCGGGACAGGGCCTACGAGCAGTACTTC.

The chain recombines TRBV7-2 with TRBJ2-5; the D gene is possibly TRBD2 (6 bases). The CDR3 is 15 amino acids. V gave up 3 bases and J gave up 1 base, with 12 bases separating them. The germline CDR1 and CDR2 sequences are SGHTA and FQGNSA. The CDR3 spells CASSLASVIQETQYF. The CDR3 DNA sequence: TGTGCCAGCAGCTTGGCTAGCGTGATCCAAGAGACCCAGTACTTC.

The chain carries TRBV6-6 and TRBJ1-2, with 8 bases lining up with TRBD1. Trimming at V came to 6 bases and at J to 3 bases, leaving 12 bases not matched to a gene. The CDR3 contains 16 residues. CDR1 and CDR2 from the germline V gene are MNHNY and SVGAGI (reference sequence). The CDR3 spells CASRYGQGGFDYGYTF. CDR3 coding DNA: TGTGCCAGCAGATATGGACAGGGAGGCTTCGACTATGGCTACACCTTC.

The chain uses TRBV9 and TRBJ2-1, with D possibly being TRBD1 (6 bases). Trimming cost V 3 bases and J 10 bases, with 11 bases left between them. The CDR3 extends over 12 amino acids. Germline CDR1 is SGDLS and CDR2 is YYNGEE. The chain's CDR3 is CASSGNDREQFF. In DNA, the CDR3 is TGTGCCAGCAGCGGAAACGACAGGGAGCAGTTCTTC.

This clone was counted once. In nucleotides, the CDR3 is TGCGCCAGCAGTGTAACCCGGTCCGAGCAGTACTTC. It encodes CASSVTRSEQYF. This chain joins TRBV5-1 and TRBJ2-7; D ambiguous. V lost 5 bases and J 6 bases, leaving 12 bases between the germline ends. CDR1 and CDR2 from the germline V gene are SGHRS and YFSETQ. This CDR3 is 12 amino acids long.

This clone came up once. The rearrangement uses TRBV30 and TRBJ2-7, with 13 positions matching TRBD2. The germline gives CDR1 GTSNPN, CDR2 SVGIG (reference sequence). V shed 3 bases, J shed 4 bases, and the junction held 9 bases outside the gene matches. The CDR3 has 16 residues. CDR3 region: CAWRGTSGVISYEQYF. The CDR3 coding sequence is TGTGCCTGGAGGGGGACTAGCGGGGTTATTTCGTACGAGCAGTACTTC.

The chain couples TRBV2 to TRBJ1-4; 9 nucleotides agree with TRBD1. This CDR3 spans 15 amino acids. V lost 5 bases, J lost 2 bases, and 3 bases stayed unmatched. The germline gives CDR1 SNHLY, CDR2 FYNNEI. CDR3 in DNA: TGTGCCAGCAGTATACAGGGGGCCACTAATGAAAAACTGTTTTTT. It translates to CASSIQGATNEKLFF.

The CDR3 spells CASSENKGINIQYF. For the CDR3, the DNA is TGTGCCAGCAGTGAAAATAAGGGGATAAACATTCAGTACTTC. The V and J genes are TRBV2 and TRBJ2-4; maybe TRBD1 (5 bases). Germline CDR1 is SNHLY and CDR2 is FYNNEI. V was pared by 2 bases and J by 6 bases, with 11 bases between. CDR3 size: 14 residues.

The rearrangement links TRBV12-3 or TRBV12-4 to TRBJ1-2, with TRBD1 identical over 9 bases. The CDR3 has 13 amino acids. V was clipped by 6 bases and J by 8 bases; unmatched bases: 7. CDR3 sequence (DNA): TGTGCCAGCAGCCAACAGGGGGCGAGGGGCTACACCTTC. This translates into CASSQQGARGYTF.